The T cell receptor beta chain under discussion was sequenced for a study of T cells in localized non-small cell lung cancer. Regarding the study as a whole: Longer survival (overall) was linked to higher T cell density in blood.

Looked up from germline, CDR1 is SGHNT and CDR2 is YENEEA. Trimming stripped 5 bases from V and 1 base from J, with 11 bases between. This CDR3 has 14 residues. The table lists this clone with a few counts. Its matching antigen is unknown. Assay used: immunoSEQ multiplex PCR; TCRdb lists only in-frame clones, some missing. The sample has 950 to 1,500 clones; roughly 28% are singletons. The V gene is TRBV11-3, the J gene TRBJ1-1, with D perhaps TRBD1 (5 bases). The sequence was collected from a male donor aged 60 or over with stage II lung adenocarcinoma. Sequencing was performed on normal lung tissue next to the tumor, taken before any cancer treatment. CDR3 residues: CASSPAGRNTEAFF. CDR3 nucleotides: TGTGCCAGCAGCCCCGCAGGGAGGAACACTGAAGCTTTCTTT.